The rows below give T cell receptor beta chains drawn from one sample of a study of control samples from healthy donors and cancer patients. The assay was immunoSEQ multiplex PCR, and TCRdb's table has in-frame clones only and misses some. The sample shows 120,000 or so clones, about 90% of them seen only once. The sequencing input was blood. The origin of the receptors is a man aged 18 to 29 in good health. Each CDR3 is given with its conserved first and last residue. Fields, in order: V gene, D gene, clone size, J gene, CDR3 protein, CDR3 DNA. The D gene is left open where the match is weak. Size values are once, few and many counts, or a class for expanded clones, and some rows have none.

v_gene: TRBV6-6; d_gene: TRBD1; abundance: .; j_gene: TRBJ1-1; CDR3aa: CASSSGQGTSFF; CDR3nt: TGTGCCAGCAGTTCCGGACAGGGAACGTCTTTCTTT
v_gene: TRBV19; d_gene: TRBD2; abundance: .; j_gene: TRBJ2-1; CDR3aa: CASSTLAGNSYNEQFF; CDR3nt: TGTGCCAGTAGTACCTTAGCGGGTAACTCCTACAATGAGCAGTTCTTC
v_gene: TRBV6-6; d_gene: TRBD1; abundance: .; j_gene: TRBJ1-5; CDR3aa: CASSRRAGGGNKDQPQHF; CDR3nt: TGTGCCAGCAGCCGAAGGGCAGGGGGCGGTAATAAGGATCAGCCCCAGCATTTT
v_gene: TRBV28; d_gene: TRBD1; abundance: .; j_gene: TRBJ1-1; CDR3aa: CASRDRRTGGVRTEAFF; CDR3nt: TGTGCCAGCCGAGATAGGCGGACAGGGGGGGTTCGAACTGAAGCTTTCTTT
v_gene: TRBV19; d_gene: .; abundance: .; j_gene: TRBJ2-5; CDR3aa: CASSIVQGGETQYF; CDR3nt: TGTGCCAGTAGTATCGTACAGGGCGGCGAGACCCAGTACTTC
v_gene: TRBV7-2; d_gene: .; abundance: .; j_gene: TRBJ2-1; CDR3aa: CASSPPTGLVNEQFF; CDR3nt: TGTGCCAGCAGCCCCCCGACGGGCCTTGTCAATGAGCAGTTCTTC
v_gene: TRBV5-4; d_gene: TRBD1; abundance: once; j_gene: TRBJ1-2; CDR3aa: CASSSGTVYGYTF; CDR3nt: TGTGCCAGCAGCTCCGGGACAGTCTATGGCTACACCTTC
v_gene: TRBV4-1; d_gene: .; abundance: .; j_gene: TRBJ1-2; CDR3aa: CASSPDPYTGYGYTF; CDR3nt: TGCGCCAGCAGCCCCGACCCTTACACGGGCTATGGCTACACCTTC
v_gene: TRBV12-5; d_gene: TRBD2; abundance: .; j_gene: TRBJ2-7; CDR3aa: CASGLVLGGGVYEQYF; CDR3nt: TGTGCTAGTGGTTTGGTACTGGGCGGGGGGGTATACGAGCAGTACTTC
v_gene: TRBV24-1; d_gene: .; abundance: .; j_gene: TRBJ2-2; CDR3aa: CATSPHEVLWGELFF; CDR3nt: TGTGCCACCAGCCCCCATGAAGTTCTTTGGGGGGAGCTGTTTTTT
v_gene: TRBV11-2; d_gene: .; abundance: .; j_gene: TRBJ2-5; CDR3aa: CASSLLGSTQETQYF; CDR3nt: TGTGCCAGCAGCTTATTAGGAAGTACACAAGAGACCCAGTACTTC
v_gene: TRBV5-8; d_gene: TRBD1; abundance: .; j_gene: TRBJ2-1; CDR3aa: CASSPGQGFYNEQFF; CDR3nt: TGTGCCAGCAGCCCTGGACAGGGTTTCTACAATGAGCAGTTCTTC
v_gene: TRBV27; d_gene: .; abundance: .; j_gene: TRBJ1-2; CDR3aa: CASSFLGGWGYTF; CDR3nt: TGTGCCAGCAGTTTTTTGGGGGGCTGGGGCTACACCTTC
v_gene: TRBV27; d_gene: .; abundance: few; j_gene: TRBJ1-1; CDR3aa: CASRLGSRRTEAFF; CDR3nt: TGTGCCAGCAGGCTCGGGAGCAGGAGAACTGAAGCTTTCTTT
v_gene: TRBV7-3; d_gene: TRBD2; abundance: .; j_gene: TRBJ2-7; CDR3aa: CASSLSGTSGLQYF; CDR3nt: TGTGCCAGCAGCTTGAGCGGGACTAGCGGGTTGCAGTACTTC
v_gene: TRBV7-2; d_gene: TRBD2; abundance: .; j_gene: TRBJ2-5; CDR3aa: CASSLVSGRQETQYF; CDR3nt: TGTGCCAGCAGCTTAGTCAGCGGGAGGCAAGAGACCCAGTACTTC
v_gene: TRBV20-1; d_gene: .; abundance: once; j_gene: TRBJ1-2; CDR3aa: CSEGSGEGYTF; CDR3nt: TGCAGTGAGGGGAGCGGAGAGGGCTACACCTTC
v_gene: TRBV5-5; d_gene: .; abundance: .; j_gene: TRBJ2-6; CDR3aa: CASRTGALGANVLTF; CDR3nt: TGTGCCAGCAGAACGGGGGCGTTGGGGGCCAACGTCCTGACTTTC
v_gene: TRBV5-4; d_gene: .; abundance: .; j_gene: TRBJ2-3; CDR3aa: CASSLVTSTDTQYF; CDR3nt: TGTGCCAGCAGCTTGGTAACTAGCACAGATACGCAGTATTTT
v_gene: TRBV7-8; d_gene: .; abundance: .; j_gene: TRBJ1-1; CDR3aa: CASSLLALAEAFF; CDR3nt: TGTGCCAGCAGCTTACTGGCGTTAGCTGAAGCTTTCTTT
v_gene: TRBV9; d_gene: TRBD1; abundance: .; j_gene: TRBJ2-1; CDR3aa: CASSWTGGYGEQFF; CDR3nt: TGTGCCAGCAGCTGGACAGGGGGCTACGGTGAGCAGTTCTTC
v_gene: TRBV30; d_gene: .; abundance: .; j_gene: TRBJ1-2; CDR3aa: CAWSVRIRGKGGYTF; CDR3nt: TGTGCCTGGAGTGTACGGATTCGGGGGAAGGGAGGCTACACCTTC
v_gene: TRBV6-4; d_gene: .; abundance: .; j_gene: TRBJ1-1; CDR3aa: CASRRDLGDTEAFF; CDR3nt: TGTGCCAGCAGGAGGGATCTGGGGGACACTGAAGCTTTCTTT
v_gene: TRBV7-2; d_gene: .; abundance: .; j_gene: TRBJ1-6; CDR3aa: CASSLSGSVNSPLHF; CDR3nt: TGTGCCAGCAGCTTAAGTGGGAGTGTCAATTCACCCCTCCACTTT
v_gene: TRBV6-5; d_gene: .; abundance: .; j_gene: TRBJ1-2; CDR3aa: CASSSPRGDRSGGYTF; CDR3nt: TGTGCCAGCAGTTCCCCTCGGGGAGACCGAAGTGGAGGCTACACCTTC
v_gene: TRBV7-9; d_gene: .; abundance: .; j_gene: TRBJ2-7; CDR3aa: CASSLPERPGSYEQYF; CDR3nt: TGTGCCAGCAGCTTGCCCGAGCGGCCTGGCTCCTACGAGCAGTACTTC
v_gene: TRBV19; d_gene: .; abundance: .; j_gene: TRBJ2-1; CDR3aa: CASSIVAGFGNEQFF; CDR3nt: TGTGCCAGTAGTATCGTAGCAGGGTTTGGCAATGAGCAGTTCTTC
v_gene: TRBV24-1; d_gene: .; abundance: .; j_gene: TRBJ2-3; CDR3aa: CATSFTDTQYF; CDR3nt: TGTGCCACCAGTTTCACAGATACGCAGTATTTT
v_gene: TRBV6-5; d_gene: .; abundance: .; j_gene: TRBJ1-3; CDR3aa: CASSTISGNTIYF; CDR3nt: TGTGCCAGCAGCACGATCTCTGGAAACACCATATATTTT
v_gene: TRBV4-3; d_gene: .; abundance: .; j_gene: TRBJ1-2; CDR3aa: CASSQVSTEYGYTF; CDR3nt: TGCGCCAGCAGCCAAGTATCGACAGAATATGGCTACACCTTC
v_gene: TRBV29-1; d_gene: .; abundance: .; j_gene: TRBJ1-2; CDR3aa: CSVDPIGPRDYGYTF; CDR3nt: TGCAGCGTTGACCCAATCGGACCAAGGGACTATGGCTACACCTTC
v_gene: TRBV3-1/TRBV3-2; d_gene: .; abundance: few; j_gene: TRBJ1-6; CDR3aa: CASSQDFGGLASPLHF; CDR3nt: TGTGCCAGCAGCCAAGATTTTGGGGGTTTAGCTTCACCCCTCCACTTT
v_gene: TRBV10-3; d_gene: .; abundance: .; j_gene: TRBJ2-7; CDR3aa: CAIAGGSEQYF; CDR3nt: TGTGCCATTGCCGGGGGTAGCGAGCAGTACTTC